This is a list of T cell receptor beta chains from one sample in a study of metastatic and nonmetastatic thyroid tumors. TCRdb recomputed clones from the PCR reads via MiXCR. The table includes 20,000 or so clones, less than 20% detected once. Material for sequencing was blood. These receptors originate from a female donor with papillary thyroid cancer or a benign thyroid nodule (not recorded which). Some clones in this sample may be carry-over from other donors' samples. Both conserved end residues are part of each CDR3. Fields, in order: clone size, V gene, J gene, D gene, CDR3 length, CDR3 DNA, CDR3 protein. D genes are given only for firm matches. For some rows the clone size is stated as once, few or many, or as a class when expanded; others skip it.

>many|TRBV5-1|TRBJ2-2|-|15
TGCGCCAGCAGCTTGGTACAGGAAAACACCGGGGAGCTGTTTTTT
CASSLVQENTGELFF
>few|TRBV6-1|TRBJ1-5|-|14
TGTGCCAGCATCCCGGCGGACTACGGGCAAGCCCAGCATTTT
CASIPADYGQAQHF
>few|TRBV6-2/TRBV6-3|TRBJ2-1|-|14
TGTGCCAGCAGTCTGCGAAGGGTGGACAATGAGCAGTTCTTC
CASSLRRVDNEQFF
>many|TRBV7-3|TRBJ2-6|-|15
TGTGCCAGCAGCTCCAGGAGGGCTGGGGCCAACGTCCTGACTTTC
CASSSRRAGANVLTF
>many|TRBV5-1|TRBJ1-1|TRBD1|15
TGCGCCAGCCATTCTACAGGGGGCAGCAGTACTGAAGCTTTCTTT
CASHSTGGSSTEAFF
>many|TRBV7-9|TRBJ2-2|-|13
TGTGCCAGCAACCAGCCGGGTGGGAGGGAGCTGTTTTTT
CASNQPGGRELFF
>-|TRBV7-8|TRBJ1-6|-|16
TGTGCCAGCAGCCTAACACAGCGGGTAGGGAATTCACCCCTCCACTTT
CASSLTQRVGNSPLHF
>many|TRBV5-1|TRBJ2-7|TRBD1|12
TGCGCCAGCAGCTTACAGGGGGACGAGCAGTACTTC
CASSLQGDEQYF
>many|TRBV20-1|TRBJ2-5|-|14
TGCAGTGCTAGAGATTGGCAGGGGCGGGAGACCCAGTACTTC
CSARDWQGRETQYF
>few|TRBV6-1|TRBJ1-2|TRBD1|14
TGTGCCAGCACCGACCGGACAGGCGCTATGAGCTACACCTTC
CASTDRTGAMSYTF
>few|TRBV3-1|TRBJ2-3|TRBD2|18
TGTGCCAGCAGCCGGGGACTAGCGGGGGGCTCCAGGACAGATACGCAGTATTTT
CASSRGLAGGSRTDTQYF
>medium-sized|TRBV24-1|TRBJ1-3|TRBD1|15
TGTGCCCCAAAGACAGGGTTAAGATCTGGAAACACCATATATTTT
CAPKTGLRSGNTIYF
>-|TRBV20-1|TRBJ2-7|-|13
TGCAGTGCCCCTCGGGACTTTGCCTACGAGCAGTACTTC
CSAPRDFAYEQYF
>few|TRBV12-3/TRBV12-4|TRBJ2-7|-|16
TGTGCCAGCAGCCCTGGGACTGGCGGGGTATTCTACGAGCAGTACTTC
CASSPGTGGVFYEQYF
>many|TRBV7-2|TRBJ2-7|-|15
TGTGCCAGCAGCTTAGAACCCGGGACAACCTACGAGCAGTACTTC
CASSLEPGTTYEQYF
>few|TRBV28|TRBJ2-3|TRBD2|18
TGTGCCAGCAGCCCCCCCCCGACCGGGACTAGAGACACAGATACGCAGTATTTT
CASSPPPTGTRDTDTQYF
>-|TRBV3-1|TRBJ1-4|-|15
TGTGCCAGCAGCCTGCAGGGTATGGCTAATGAAAAACTGTTTTTT
CASSLQGMANEKLFF
>many|TRBV20-1|TRBJ2-7|-|11
TGCAGTGCAAGGACTCATTACGAGCAGTACTTC
CSARTHYEQYF
>many|TRBV24-1|TRBJ2-2|-|15
TGTGCCACCAGTGACCTAGCCAGGGACACCGGGGAGCTGTTTTTT
CATSDLARDTGELFF
>medium-sized|TRBV19|TRBJ2-7|TRBD1|14
TGTGCCAGTAGTCTCGCGGGACAGGGGGCCGAGCAGTACTTC
CASSLAGQGAEQYF
>medium-sized|TRBV6-6|TRBJ1-4|-|16
TGTGCCAGCAGTTACCCTTCACAGGGCGAGAATGAAAAACTGTTTTTT
CASSYPSQGENEKLFF
>many|TRBV6-2/TRBV6-3|TRBJ2-3|-|12
TGTGCCAGCAGTTCCGGCACAGATACGCAGTATTTT
CASSSGTDTQYF
>many|TRBV28|TRBJ2-5|-|10
TGTGCCAGCAGTAGGGAGACCCAGTACTTC
CASSRETQYF
>many|TRBV4-2|TRBJ2-7|-|11
TGTGCCAGCAGCCAGGGGGCCGAGCAGTACTTC
CASSQGAEQYF
>-|TRBV20-1|TRBJ1-1|-|12
TGCAGTGCTAGTCAGGGGAGGTCTGAAGCTTTCTTT
CSASQGRSEAFF
>-|TRBV4-3|TRBJ2-7|TRBD2|18
TGCGCCAGCAGCCATGAAACGGGACTAGCGGGAACACCCTACGAGCAGTACTTC
CASSHETGLAGTPYEQYF
>many|TRBV5-4|TRBJ2-7|-|13
TGTGCCACAACATTCGAGTTTTCTGACGAGCAGTACTTC
CATTFEFSDEQYF
>-|TRBV13|TRBJ1-2|-|14
TGTGCCAGCAGCTTAGGCCCAGGGGCTGGAGGCTACACCTTC
CASSLGPGAGGYTF
>-|TRBV20-1|TRBJ2-7|TRBD1|12
TGCGGTGCTAGAGTACAGGGGGGCGAGCAGTACTTC
CGARVQGGEQYF